This T cell receptor (beta chain) was observed in a study of TIL therapy for anti-PD-1-resistant metastatic lung cancer. The immunoSEQ assay was v3. The method was immunoSEQ multiplex PCR; TCRdb's version includes in-frame clones alone and lacks a portion of them. The sample lists 50,000 to 65,000 clones; roughly four fifths were seen once. The time point is: pre-treatment sample, taken before nivolumab and TIL therapy. The CDR3 loop spans 15 amino acids. V shed 3 bases and J shed 0 bases, with 11 bases lying between them. CDR1 and CDR2 (germline): LGHDT, YNNKEL (reference sequence). Here the sequenced sample was blood, taken at baseline. The TCR sequence derives from a person aged 25-80 years with non-small cell lung cancer. The rearrangement joins TRBV3-1 (or the pseudogene TRBV3-2) to TRBJ1-2, with a weak D call TRBD1 (6 bases). The CDR3 DNA sequence: TGTGCCAGCAGCCATGAGGGGGGTACTAACTATGGCTACACCTTC. Amino acids: CASSHEGGTNYGYTF.